This T cell receptor (beta chain) is drawn from a study of molecular identifiers for immune sequencing clone quantification. Study-wide results and caveats: In naive cells, under 1% of molecules belonged to clones above 20 RNA copies, against over 99% in effector cells.

With respect to this clonotype: Its specificity is not known.

Looked up from germline, CDR1 is LGHDT and CDR2 is YNNKEL (reference sequence). The junction had 6 bases not matched to a gene; V was cut back by 3 bases and J by 6 bases. The CDR3 is made up of 14 amino acids. Naive CD8 T cells were FACS-sorted by CD8+CD4-CCR7+CD45RA+ markers. TCRdb redid the calling of the PCR reads with MiXCR, one entry per CDR3 protein. The data hold fewer than 350,000 distinct CDR3 sequences, with roughly a quarter observed a single time. This sequence was found in a human donor in good health. Some libraries in this study had Jurkat cell RNA spiked in. The source material was naive CD8+ T cells from blood, with Jurkat cell RNA spiked in. Noted subset: FACS-sorted CD8+CD4-CCR7+CD45RA+ naive T cells. The gene calls are TRBV3-1 and TRBJ2-3; 7 nucleotides agree with TRBD1. The CDR3 protein is CASSHLTGDDTQYF. CDR3 DNA sequence: TGTGCCAGCAGCCACCTTACAGGGGACGATACGCAGTATTTT.